What follows describes a single TCR beta chain. The entry originates in a study of blood T cell repertoires in COVID-19. Study in general: The analysed material was cDNA or gDNA that came from T cells, B-cell-depleted T cells, or PBMCs.

Everyone who took part was roughly 18 to 89 years old, and they came from some 23 US areas. Allocation to cohorts depended on clinical history reported by the participants. Original processing methods: Quantification of nucleated cells was approximated via reference gene primer amplification. Measured with immunoSEQ multiplex PCR; TCRdb has only the in-frame clones, and not every one. From that table come the V and J calls and clone size; the DNA was used to work out D and trimming. In the table there are about 220,000 clones, more than 80% of which are singletons. The clonotype was recovered from a woman under 30 in a cohort exposed to, infected with or recovered from COVID-19 (not recorded which). Sequencing was performed on PBMCs or T cells enriched from blood (not recorded which).

CDR3 loop: CASRQGAQANSPLHF. Here the CDR3 DNA reads TGTGCCAGCCGACAGGGGGCGCAGGCAAATTCACCCCTCCACTTT. This sequence joins TRBV11-2 and TRBJ1-6, with TRBD1 identical over 10 bases. CDR1 is SGHAT and CDR2 is FQNNGV in the germline V gene. CDR3 length: 15 amino acids. V dropped 8 bases and J dropped 7; count of bases not matched to a gene: 8. The full variable domain, with the rest looked up from reference TRBV11-2 and TRBJ1-6, is EAGVAQSPRYKIIEKRQSVAFWCNPISGHATLYWYQQILGQGPKLLIQFQNNGVVDDSQLPKDRFSAERLKGVDSTLKIQPAKLEDSAVYLCASRQGAQANSPLHFGNGTRLTVT.